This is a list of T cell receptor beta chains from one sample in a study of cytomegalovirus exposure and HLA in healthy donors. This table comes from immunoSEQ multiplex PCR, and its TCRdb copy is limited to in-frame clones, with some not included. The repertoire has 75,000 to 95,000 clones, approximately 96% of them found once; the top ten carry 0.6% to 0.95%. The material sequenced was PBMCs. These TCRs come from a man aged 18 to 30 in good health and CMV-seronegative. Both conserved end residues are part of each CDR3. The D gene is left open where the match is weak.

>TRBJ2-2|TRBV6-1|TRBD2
TGTGCCAGCAGTGGCCTAGCGGGAGTGGAGAACACCGGGGAGCTGTTTTTT
CASSGLAGVENTGELFF
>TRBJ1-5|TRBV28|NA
TGTGCCAGCAGTCTAAACTATTATAGCAATCAGCCCCAGCATTTT
CASSLNYYSNQPQHF
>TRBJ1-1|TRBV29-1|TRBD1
TGCAGCAACAGACAGGGACTGAACACTGAAGCTTTCTTT
CSNRQGLNTEAFF
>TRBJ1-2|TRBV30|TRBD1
TGTGCCTGGAGTGTAGGGGGCTACGGCTACACCTTC
CAWSVGGYGYTF
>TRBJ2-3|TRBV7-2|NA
TGTGCCAGCAGCTTAATGCCCGCCCTAAGCCCAGATACGCAGTATTTT
CASSLMPALSPDTQYF
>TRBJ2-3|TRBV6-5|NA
TGTGCCAGCAGTTACTCCCCTAGCACAGATACGCAGTATTTT
CASSYSPSTDTQYF
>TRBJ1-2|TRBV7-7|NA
TGTGCTAGCAGCTTAAACGAAGCCGGGTATGGCTACACCTTC
CASSLNEAGYGYTF
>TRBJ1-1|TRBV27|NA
TGTGCCAGCATGTACAGCATGAACACTGAAGCTTTCTTT
CASMYSMNTEAFF
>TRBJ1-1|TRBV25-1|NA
TGTGCCAGCAGTGAACGGACTGAAGCTTTCTTT
CASSERTEAFF
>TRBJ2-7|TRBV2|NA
TGTGCCAGCAGGCCAAACACAGGGTTCTACGAGCAGTACTTC
CASRPNTGFYEQYF
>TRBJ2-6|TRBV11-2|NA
TGTGCCAGCAGCTTAGCGGGGTCTGGGGCCAACGTCCTGACTTTC
CASSLAGSGANVLTF
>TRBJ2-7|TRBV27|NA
TGTGCCAGCAGGACTAGTAAGGGGCCCTACGAGCAGTACTTC
CASRTSKGPYEQYF
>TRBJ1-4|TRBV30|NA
TGTGCCTGGAGTGTACGGGGGACTAATGAAAAACTGTTTTTT
CAWSVRGTNEKLFF
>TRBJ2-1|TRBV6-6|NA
TGTGCCAGCAGTTACTCCCCATCGTCCGGGTTCTTC
CASSYSPSSGFF
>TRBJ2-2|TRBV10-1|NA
TGCGCCAGCAGTACCGGGACAACCTACTGGAACACCGGGGAGCTGTTTTTT
CASSTGTTYWNTGELFF
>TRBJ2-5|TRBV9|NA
TGTGCCAGCAGCGTAGACCTGGCCGTACAAGAGACCCAGTACTTC
CASSVDLAVQETQYF
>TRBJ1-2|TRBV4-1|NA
TGCGCCAGCAGCCAAGACCCTCCCGCTAGCTATGGCTACACCTTC
CASSQDPPASYGYTF
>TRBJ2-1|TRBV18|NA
TGTGCCAGCTCCCGCGGTGATTCCTACAATGAGCAGTTCTTC
CASSRGDSYNEQFF
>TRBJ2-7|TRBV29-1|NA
TGCAGCGTTGAAAAGGGGCGCGGCGGCGAGCAGTACTTC
CSVEKGRGGEQYF
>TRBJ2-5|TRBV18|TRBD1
TGTGCCAGCTCACCCCGGACAGGAACACAAGAGACCCAGTACTTC
CASSPRTGTQETQYF
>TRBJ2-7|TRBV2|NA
TGTGCCAGCAGTGCTCCAGGGGATTTGGGATACGAGCAGTACTTC
CASSAPGDLGYEQYF
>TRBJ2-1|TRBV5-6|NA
TGTGCCAGCAGCGCAGGGGTGCTAGCTGACTACAATGAGCAGTTCTTC
CASSAGVLADYNEQFF
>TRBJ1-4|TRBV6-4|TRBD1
TGTGCCAGCTCAGACTACAGGGGAGTTCATGAAAAACTGTTTTTT
CASSDYRGVHEKLFF
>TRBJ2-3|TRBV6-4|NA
TGTGCCAGCAGTGGCGGAACGGCTAGCACAGATACGCAGTATTTT
CASSGGTASTDTQYF
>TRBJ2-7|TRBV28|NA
TGTGCCAGCAGTGTAGCATTAACAGGGTTGCACTACGAGCAGTACTTC
CASSVALTGLHYEQYF
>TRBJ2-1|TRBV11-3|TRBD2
TGTGCCAGCAGCTTTCCCCTTATGCTAGCGGGACCCATTGGAAATGAGCAGTTCTTC
CASSFPLMLAGPIGNEQFF
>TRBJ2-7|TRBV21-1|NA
NA
CASSKEIVGGGTFYGYEQYF
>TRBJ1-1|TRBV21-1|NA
TGTGCCAGCGTGACAGGGGGCTTCGACACTGAAGCTTTCTTT
CASVTGGFDTEAFF
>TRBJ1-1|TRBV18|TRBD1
TGTGCCAGCTCACCAGACGGACAGGGTGGAGGGAAAATCATGAACACTGAAGCTTTCTTT
CASSPDGQGGGKIMNTEAFF
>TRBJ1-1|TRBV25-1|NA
TGTGCCAGCTCAAGATCAGGGGATTTGGCTGAAGCTTTCTTT
CASSRSGDLAEAFF